This entry lists 5 T cell receptor beta chains sequenced from one sample in a study of cytomegalovirus exposure and HLA in healthy donors. Primers for the PCR totalled 60 Vbeta and 13 Jbeta. The method was immunoSEQ multiplex PCR; TCRdb's version includes in-frame clones alone and lacks a portion of them. The data show some 150,000 clones, 80% to 90% seen once. Sequenced input: PBMCs. Receptors were obtained from a woman aged 25 to 39 in good health and CMV-seronegative.

The chain has TRBV4-1 and TRBJ2-7; 7 positions match TRBD1. Germline assignment: CDR1 MGHRA and CDR2 YSYEKL. Trimming took 4 bases from V and 2 from J; bases not matched to a gene: 5. This CDR3 has 14 amino acids. The CDR3, as DNA: TGCGCCAGCAGCCTTTATCAGGGGGCCTACGAGCAGTACTTC. Translation: CASSLYQGAYEQYF.

This clone occurred once. This rearrangement joins TRBV7-9 to TRBJ1-2, with 7 positions matching TRBD1. The CDR3 loop spans 14 amino acids. The J segment lost 3 bases and the V segment lost 5 bases, leaving 6 bases of the junction unmatched. The V gene's germline CDR1 is SEHNR and CDR2 FQNEAQ (reference sequence). The CDR3, as DNA: TGTGCCAGCAGCAAACTTACAGGGGACTATGGCTACACCTTC. It specifies CASSKLTGDYGYTF.

CDR3 bases: TGTGCCAGCAGTTCCTGGGGACAGGGGTTCCCCTCTGGGGCCAACGTCCTGACTTTC. Its protein product is CASSSWGQGFPSGANVLTF. This chain uses TRBV27 with TRBJ2-6; 10 nucleotides agree with TRBD1. Germline CDR1 and CDR2: MNHEY and SMNVEV (reference sequence). This CDR3 has 19 residues. The ends lost 4 bases at V and 0 bases at J; junction bases unmatched: 9.

The V and J genes are TRBV19 and TRBJ2-1; TRBD2 is a possible D gene (6 bases). Germline V CDR1 and CDR2: LNHDA, SQIVND (reference sequence). The CDR3 covers 17 residues. Trimming removed 3 bases at V and 8 bases at J, with 23 bases between. In DNA, the CDR3 is TGTGCCAGTAGTATTGGATCTGGGGGACTCATTATCGATGAGCAGTTCTTC. As protein: CASSIGSGGLIIDEQFF.

The chain has TRBV19 and TRBJ2-1; the match to TRBD2 covers 9 bases. CDR3 size: 14 residues. Germline V lookup: CDR1 LNHDA, CDR2 SQIVND (reference sequence). The junction had 7 bases not matched to a gene; V was cut back by 8 bases and J by 5 bases. This chain's CDR3 is CASRWGTSNNEQFF. The CDR3 bases are TGTGCCAGTCGGTGGGGGACTAGCAACAATGAGCAGTTCTTC.